The T cell receptor (beta chain) described here comes from a study of response to subunit inactivated influenza vaccine. This clonotype was observed a handful of times. Antigen unknown. In TCRdb, the RT-PCR reads were re-called with MiXCR into one record per CDR3 protein. The sample lists under 800,000 distinct CDR3 sequences, about 15% occurring once. V dropped 7 bases and J dropped 7; count of bases not matched to a gene: 6. The length of the CDR3 is 14 residues. CDR1 ENHRY and CDR2 SYGVKD come from the germline V gene. Study outcomes and limitations: Seasonal influenza vaccination, on each occasion, was suggested by the authors to recruit few new T cells.

This chain links TRBV10-3 with TRBJ2-1; 11 bases map to TRBD2. This receptor was taken from a man in his fifties or sixties who received an inactivated influenza vaccine. The sample was PBMCs from blood, taken around two weeks before vaccination. The CDR3 region has the DNA TGTGCCATCACACCCACTAGCGGGAGTAATGAGCAGTTCTTC. The encoded protein is CAITPTSGSNEQFF.